The 14 T cell receptor beta chains in this list originate from one sample, sequenced in a study of identical twins. TCRdb re-called the 5' RACE reads with MiXCR, one entry per CDR3 protein. The data hold about 240,000 distinct CDR3 sequences, with roughly a tenth observed a single time. Sequencing used memory T cells sorted from blood. Receptors originate from a man in his fifties in good health.

In this sample, this clonotype turned up a few times. The gene calls are TRBV30 and TRBJ2-2; 9 bases agree with TRBD1. Germline trimming cut 6 bases from V and 8 bases from J; bases unmatched to any gene: 16. The CDR3 totals 16 residues. Per germline, CDR1 GTSNPN and CDR2 SVGIG (reference sequence). The CDR3 sequence is CACRTGAVGLTGELFF. CDR3 DNA: TGTGCCTGCAGGACAGGGGCGGTGGGTCTAACGGGGGAGCTGTTTTTT.

The genes are TRBV29-1 and TRBJ2-1; TRBD1 agrees at 8 bases. Per the germline V gene, CDR1 is SQVTM and CDR2 is ANQGSEA. The CDR3 contains 14 residues. Trimming took 2 bases from V and 10 from J; bases not matched to a gene: 10. The CDR3 DNA reads as TGCAGCGTTGAACCTCGACAGGGGCGTCGGGAGCAGTTCTTC. Its protein is CSVEPRQGRREQFF.

This clonotype was counted at least ten times. The V gene is TRBV24-1, the J gene TRBJ1-1; D is undetermined. Trimming took off 7 bases at V and 1 base at J, with 3 bases between the two ends. Germline CDR1 KGHDR, CDR2 SFDVKD. This CDR3 is 11 amino acids long. DNA of the CDR3: TGTGCCACCAGAAAGAACACTGAAGCTTTCTTT. Its protein is CATRKNTEAFF.

This clonotype was found many times. The chain joins TRBV7-2 to TRBJ1-1, with 7 nucleotides matching TRBD1. Per the germline V gene, CDR1 is SGHTA and CDR2 is FQGNSA. This CDR3 comprises 13 residues. V lost 5 bases to trimming and J lost 5 bases; unmatched junction nucleotides: 5. The CDR3 region has the DNA TGTGCCAGCAGCGTCGACAGGGATACTGAAGCTTTCTTT. It specifies CASSVDRDTEAFF.

This clonotype was seen ten or more times. The chain employs TRBV5-1 and TRBJ2-3; TRBD1 agrees at 9 bases. The CDR3 is made up of 15 amino acids. Germline V lookup: CDR1 SGHRS, CDR2 YFSETQ. Trimming cost V 4 bases and J 10 bases; bases outside gene matches: 13. The CDR3 here is CASSPTGGAGIAQYF. DNA of the CDR3: TGCGCCAGCAGCCCGACAGGGGGGGCCGGAATCGCGCAGTATTTT.

This clonotype came up many times. The V and J genes are TRBV6-2 or TRBV6-3 and TRBJ2-3, with D maybe TRBD1 (5 bases). Trimming took off 6 bases at V and 2 bases at J, with 18 bases between the two ends. This CDR3 has 16 amino acids. Germline V gene data show CDR1 as MNHEY and CDR2 as SVGEGT. The CDR3: CASSHHTGRDTDTQYF. The CDR3 DNA reads as TGTGCCAGCAGCCACCATACAGGACGAGACACAGATACGCAGTATTTT.

This clonotype has a handful of counts. The chain joins TRBV28 to TRBJ2-5, with TRBD1 identical over 7 bases. After removal of 5 bases from V and 3 bases from J, the junction contained 3 bases not matched to a gene. The CDR3 is 13 residues long. Germline V gives CDR1 MDHEN, CDR2 SYDVKM. The CDR3 loop is CASSNDREETQYF. CDR3 coding DNA: TGTGCCAGCAGTAACGACAGGGAAGAGACCCAGTACTTC.

This clonotype was picked up a small number of times. The chain has TRBV4-3 and TRBJ2-5; D remains unclear. Germline assignment: CDR1 LGHNA and CDR2 YSLEER. Trimming stripped 0 bases from V and 2 bases from J, with 10 bases between. The CDR3 has 15 residues. Here the CDR3 DNA reads TGCGCCAGCAGCCAAGAAGGAAGACGGCAAGAGACCCAGTACTTC. It codes for CASSQEGRRQETQYF.

This clonotype was seen repeatedly, ten times or more. The rearrangement uses TRBV4-3 and TRBJ1-6; possible D gene TRBD1, 6 bases. CDR1 is LGHNA and CDR2 is YSLEER in the germline V gene. V lost 4 bases, J lost 9 bases, and 22 bases lay in between. This CDR3 contains 17 residues. In DNA form, the CDR3 reads TGCGCCAGCAGCCCCTTCACTACAGGGTCGGGATCTTCACCCCTCCACTTT. It yields the protein CASSPFTTGSGSSPLHF.

At least ten counts were recorded for this clonotype. The chain carries TRBV6-2 or TRBV6-3 and TRBJ2-1; D remains unclear. The germline CDR1 and CDR2 sequences are MNHEY and SVGEGT. Trimming stripped 6 bases from V and 9 bases from J, with 18 bases between. The CDR3 sequence is 14 residues long. CDR3 amino acids: CASSPQLGNTEQFF. The CDR3 DNA sequence: TGTGCCAGCAGCCCCCAACTCGGAAATACTGAGCAGTTCTTC.

This clonotype was recorded many times. The chain is built from TRBV7-9 and TRBJ2-7; tentative D call: TRBD1 (6 bases). V gave up 7 bases and J gave up 3 bases, with 10 bases separating them. Germline lookup yields CDR1 SEHNR and CDR2 FQNEAQ (reference sequence). This CDR3 is 12 amino acids long. The CDR3 region is CASNNRDYEQYF. CDR3 bases: TGTGCCAGCAATAACAGGGACTACGAGCAGTACTTC.

This clonotype was seen repeatedly, ten times or more. The chain combines TRBV4-1 with TRBJ2-1, with TRBD1 matching 7 bases. Germline assignment: CDR1 MGHRA and CDR2 YSYEKL. V dropped 1 base and J dropped 10; count of bases not matched to a gene: 7. The CDR3 has 14 amino acids. DNA for the CDR3: TGCGCCAGCAGCCAAGTATCCGGGACAGCAGAGCAGTTCTTC. The encoded protein is CASSQVSGTAEQFF.

The rearrangement joins TRBV15 to TRBJ2-7; 10 positions match TRBD2. Germline CDR1 and CDR2: LNHNV and YYDKDF (reference sequence). V trimming: 8 bases; J trimming: 0 bases; junction bases outside the gene matches: 4. The CDR3 runs 14 residues. The CDR3 loop is CATRKRGGSYEQYF. The CDR3 DNA sequence: TGTGCCACCCGCAAGCGGGGGGGCTCCTACGAGCAGTACTTC.

The chain is built from TRBV11-2 and TRBJ1-5; 9 nucleotides match TRBD1. CDR1 is SGHAT, CDR2 FQNNGV, per germline. This CDR3 spans 16 amino acids. The J segment lost 5 bases and the V segment lost 5 bases, leaving 10 bases of the junction unmatched. The CDR3 is CASSVPGQGTYQPQHF. DNA of the CDR3: TGTGCCAGCAGCGTACCGGGACAGGGTACCTATCAGCCCCAGCATTTT.